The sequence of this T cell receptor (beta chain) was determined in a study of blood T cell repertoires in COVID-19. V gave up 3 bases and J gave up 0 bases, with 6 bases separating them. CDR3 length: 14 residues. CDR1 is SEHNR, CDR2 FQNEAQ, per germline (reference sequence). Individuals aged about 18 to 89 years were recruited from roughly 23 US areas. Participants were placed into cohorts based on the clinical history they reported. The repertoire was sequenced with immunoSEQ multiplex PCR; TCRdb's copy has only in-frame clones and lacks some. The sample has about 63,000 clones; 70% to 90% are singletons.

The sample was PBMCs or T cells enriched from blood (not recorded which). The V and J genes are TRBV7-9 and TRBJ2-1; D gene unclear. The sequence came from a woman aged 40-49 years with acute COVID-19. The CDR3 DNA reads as TGTGCCAGCAGCTTCGCAGGCTCCTACAATGAGCAGTTCTTC. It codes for CASSFAGSYNEQFF.